A selection of T cell receptor beta chains follows, all from one sample in a study of T cells in Graves' hyperthyroidism and ophthalmopathy. A single record per CDR3 protein comes from TCRdb applying MiXCR to the multiplex PCR reads. The table has 300,000 to 500,000 distinct CDR3 sequences, over 11% seen once. The source material was blood. These receptors all stem from a man over 45 with Graves' ophthalmopathy. Each CDR3 is given with its conserved first and last residue. The D gene is left open where the match is weak. The size entry is marked missing in some rows and otherwise reads once, few, many or a size class.

D gene | J gene | V gene | clone size | CDR3 protein | CDR3 DNA
TRBD1 | TRBJ2-2 | TRBV5-1 | - | CASSRSGQGATGELFF | TGCGCCAGCTCCAGGTCCGGGCAGGGGGCAACAGGGGAGCTGTTTTTT
- | TRBJ2-1 | TRBV7-3 | few | CASSLGPTIAYNEQFF | TGTGCCAGCAGCTTAGGTCCTACCATCGCTTACAATGAGCAGTTCTTC
- | TRBJ1-2 | TRBV20-1 | few | CSAKSEQGVNYGYTF | TGCAGTGCTAAAAGCGAACAGGGTGTTAACTATGGCTACACCTTC
TRBD1 | TRBJ2-1 | TRBV2 | many | CAKTVGGSSYNEQFF | TGTGCCAAAACGGTAGGGGGCAGCTCCTACAATGAGCAGTTCTTC
- | TRBJ2-2 | TRBV7-9 | - | CASSLARVLNTGELFF | TGTGCCAGCAGCTTAGCCAGGGTGTTGAACACCGGGGAGCTGTTTTTT
- | TRBJ1-1 | TRBV18 | many | CASSQKESQLNTEAFF | TGTGCCAGCTCACAGAAGGAAAGTCAGTTGAACACTGAAGCTTTCTTT
TRBD1 | TRBJ1-1 | TRBV5-1 | many | CASSSRTGRGTEAFF | TGCGCCAGCAGCTCTAGGACGGGCAGGGGGACTGAAGCTTTCTTT
TRBD1 | TRBJ1-1 | TRBV7-9 | few | CASSLGGQGMAEAFF | TGTGCCAGCAGCTTAGGGGGACAGGGTATGGCTGAAGCTTTCTTT
TRBD2 | TRBJ2-5 | TRBV7-9 | - | CASSSSRGGRARETQYF | TGTGCCAGCAGCTCCTCGCGGGGCGGGAGGGCCCGAGAGACCCAGTACTTC
TRBD1 | TRBJ1-2 | TRBV6-1 | - | CASSTPDRVVGGYTF | TGTGCCAGCAGTACCCCGGACAGGGTCGTCGGTGGCTACACCTTC
- | TRBJ2-3 | TRBV7-9 | few | CVSRVGHTDTQYF | TGTGTGTCTCGGGTTGGCCACACAGATACGCAGTATTTT
TRBD1 | TRBJ2-1 | TRBV2 | many | CASRYYRDRQYNEQFF | TGTGCCAGCAGATACTACCGGGACAGACAATACAATGAGCAGTTCTTC